Following are 14 T cell receptor beta chains from one sample sequenced in a study of CD8+ T cells in alopecia areata (dated by TCRdb to 2017 to 2018). The sample's treatment or condition label, decoded: oral pan-JAK inhibitor, 5-10 mg twice daily. Libraries were made using the immunoSEQ multiplex PCR assay. RNA was extracted from all samples and reverse transcribed into cDNA, which served as template for TCR sequencing. TCRdb provides this immuneACCESS table in a form limited to in-frame rearrangements. Some clones are lacking; in checked studies, under half of them reflect an unresolved V gene, and why the rest are absent is not known. For this sample there are roughly 210,000 clones; about 40% appear just once. The leading ten clones occupy about 2.6% of the sample. The sequencing here drew on CD4+ T cells sorted from blood, taken between weeks 36 and 40, from a patient treated with tofacitinib. Receptors originate from a human donor with alopecia areata.

The chain links TRBV7-2 to TRBJ2-3; D might be TRBD1 or TRBD2, each matching 5 bases. Germline V gives CDR1 SGHTA, CDR2 FQGNSA. Trimming stripped 5 bases from V and 6 bases from J, with 21 bases between. The CDR3 length is 16 residues. The CDR3 loop reads CASSPEAGRAGDTQYF. The CDR3 DNA is TGTGCCAGCAGCCCGGAGGCTGGCAGGGCTGGGGATACGCAGTATTTT.

This clone was counted many times. V and J are TRBV2 and TRBJ1-5; no reliable D call. The CDR3 contains 13 residues. Trimming pared 4 bases from V and 5 bases from J, leaving 9 bases between. From germline, CDR1 is SNHLY and CDR2 FYNNEI. Here the CDR3 reads CASSARLYQPQHF. CDR3 nucleotides: TGTGCCAGCAGTGCGAGATTGTATCAGCCCCAGCATTTT.

The gene calls are TRBV29-1 and TRBJ2-7; tentatively, D is TRBD1 (5 bases). Germline V CDR1 and CDR2: SQVTM, ANQGSEA. The CDR3 extends over 12 amino acids. Trimming removed 3 bases at V and 4 bases at J, with 10 bases between. This chain's CDR3 is CSVEQGNYEQYF. As DNA, the CDR3 is TGCAGCGTTGAGCAGGGTAATTACGAGCAGTACTTC.

In this sample, this clone turned up a few times. This same CDR3 is encoded by further DNA sequences in the sample. The chain is built from TRBV29-1 and TRBJ2-3; TRBD2 matches 14 bases. The CDR3 is 15 residues long. J gave up 6 bases and V 1 base, and 3 bases lay outside the gene matches. Germline CDR1 SQVTM, CDR2 ANQGSEA. In nucleotides, the CDR3 is TGCAGCGTTGAAGGACTAGCGGGAGGGCCGGATACGCAGTATTTT. The encoded protein is CSVEGLAGGPDTQYF.

The chain has TRBV6-1 and TRBJ2-3; D is unresolved. Germline lookup yields CDR1 MNHNS and CDR2 SASEGT. The CDR3 totals 11 residues. V was clipped by 7 bases and J by 7 bases, with 9 bases between them. Here the CDR3 DNA reads TGTGCCAGCACTAAGACCAATACGCAGTATTTT. It codes for CASTKTNTQYF.

This clone turned up a few times. The rearrangement links TRBV27 to TRBJ1-4; 7 nucleotides agree with TRBD1. Trimming cost V 5 bases and J 8 bases; bases outside gene matches: 8. The CDR3 extends over 14 amino acids. Germline V gene sequence: CDR1 MNHEY, CDR2 SMNVEV (reference sequence). CDR3 amino acids: CASSLQGHREKLFF. The CDR3, as DNA: TGTGCCAGCAGTCTACAGGGGCATAGGGAAAAACTGTTTTTT.

This clone was counted only a few times. The chain joins TRBV25-1 to TRBJ1-5; 11 nucleotides align to TRBD1. CDR1 is MGHDK, CDR2 SYGVNS, per germline. The CDR3 totals 12 residues. V was clipped by 8 bases and J by 7 bases; unmatched bases: 1. CDR3 in amino acids: CASGTGGQPQHF. The CDR3 DNA is TGTGCCAGCGGGACAGGGGGGCAGCCCCAGCATTTT.

The CDR3 coding sequence is TGTGCCAGCAGTGAATATGAGAAGGATTCTAACTATGGCTACACCTTC. Its translation: CASSEYEKDSNYGYTF. The chain recombines TRBV25-1 with TRBJ1-2, with unresolved D. Germline CDR1 reads MGHDK; CDR2 reads SYGVNS. The CDR3 covers 16 residues. V lost 0 bases and J lost 0, with 11 bases in between.

This clone was recorded a few times. V is TRBV30 and J is TRBJ1-1; 10 bases are a match to TRBD1. Germline V lookup: CDR1 GTSNPN, CDR2 SVGIG (reference sequence). The CDR3 totals 16 residues. V lost 4 bases, J lost 5 bases, and 13 bases stayed unmatched. As DNA, the CDR3 is TGTGCCTGGAATTTGTCCCCAGGACAGGGGGAAACTGAAGCTTTCTTT. Translation: CAWNLSPGQGETEAFF.

There are a few counts of this clone. This chain links TRBV5-1 with TRBJ2-5; D not certain. CDR1 and CDR2 from the germline V gene are SGHRS and YFSETQ. The length of the CDR3 is 13 residues. V was shortened by 6 bases and J by 2 bases, with 11 bases between the two germline ends. CDR3 DNA: TGCGCCAGCACCCGAGGAGAACAAGAGACCCAGTACTTC. Its translation: CASTRGEQETQYF.

Ten or more counts support this clone. The chain recombines TRBV14 with TRBJ2-1; TRBD2 matches at 8 bases. Germline CDR1 reads SGHDN; CDR2 reads FVKESK. CDR3 length: 16 residues. V lost 4 bases to trimming and J lost 0 bases; unmatched junction nucleotides: 5. Here the CDR3 reads CASSPTSGYSYNEQFF. The DNA for the CDR3 is TGTGCCAGCAGCCCCACTAGCGGATACTCCTACAATGAGCAGTTCTTC.

The rearrangement links TRBV2 to TRBJ2-7, with 9 nucleotides matching TRBD2. With V trimmed by 4 bases and J by 6 bases, 7 bases remained unmatched. The CDR3 runs to 14 residues. Germline V CDR1 and CDR2: SNHLY, FYNNEI. The CDR3 spells CASSGGRALREQYF. CDR3 DNA: TGTGCCAGCAGTGGCGGGAGGGCCCTCCGCGAGCAGTACTTC.

The chain carries TRBV29-1 and TRBJ1-1, with D perhaps TRBD1 (6 bases). The CDR3 covers 14 residues. Germline CDR1 and CDR2: SQVTM and ANQGSEA. CDR3 DNA: TGCAGTGACATAACAGGGTTTGTTGACACTGAAGCTTTCTTT. Its protein product is CSDITGFVDTEAFF.

This chain's CDR3 is CASRELESGANVLTF. For the CDR3, the DNA is TGTGCCAGCAGGGAGCTGGAGAGTGGGGCCAACGTCCTGACTTTC. V gene TRBV2 combines with J gene TRBJ2-6; D call uncertain. V lost 6 bases, J lost 3 bases, and 12 bases lay in between. The germline V gene encodes CDR1 SNHLY and CDR2 FYNNEI. This CDR3 is 15 amino acids long.